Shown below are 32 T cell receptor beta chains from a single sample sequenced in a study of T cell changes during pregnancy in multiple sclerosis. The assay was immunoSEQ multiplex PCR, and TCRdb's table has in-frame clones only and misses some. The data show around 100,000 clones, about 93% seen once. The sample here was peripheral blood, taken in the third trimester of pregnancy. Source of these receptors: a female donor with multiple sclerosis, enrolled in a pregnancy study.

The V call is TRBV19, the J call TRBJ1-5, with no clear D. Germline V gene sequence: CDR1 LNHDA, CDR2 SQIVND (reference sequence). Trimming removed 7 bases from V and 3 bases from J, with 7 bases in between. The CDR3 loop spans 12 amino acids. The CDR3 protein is CASTFPNQPQHF. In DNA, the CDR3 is TGTGCCAGTACTTTCCCCAATCAGCCCCAGCATTTT.

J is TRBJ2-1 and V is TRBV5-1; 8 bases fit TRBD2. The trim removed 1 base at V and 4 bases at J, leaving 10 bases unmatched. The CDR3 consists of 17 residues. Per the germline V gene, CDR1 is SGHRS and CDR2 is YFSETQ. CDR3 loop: CASSLRIAGGGYNEQFF. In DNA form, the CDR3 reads TGCGCCAGCAGCTTGCGGATCGCGGGAGGAGGATACAATGAGCAGTTCTTC.

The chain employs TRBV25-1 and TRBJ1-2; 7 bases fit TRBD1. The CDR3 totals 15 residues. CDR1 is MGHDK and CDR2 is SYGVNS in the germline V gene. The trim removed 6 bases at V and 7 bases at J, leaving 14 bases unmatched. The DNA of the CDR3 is TGTGCCAGCAGAGCGACAACAGGGGACCGCGCTGGCTACACCTTC. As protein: CASRATTGDRAGYTF.

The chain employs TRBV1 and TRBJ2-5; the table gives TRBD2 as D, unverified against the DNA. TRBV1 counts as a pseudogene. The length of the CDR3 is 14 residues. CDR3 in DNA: TGCACCAAGCCTTGGACTAGCGGGGCGGAGACCCAGTACTTC. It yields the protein CTKPWTSGAETQYF.

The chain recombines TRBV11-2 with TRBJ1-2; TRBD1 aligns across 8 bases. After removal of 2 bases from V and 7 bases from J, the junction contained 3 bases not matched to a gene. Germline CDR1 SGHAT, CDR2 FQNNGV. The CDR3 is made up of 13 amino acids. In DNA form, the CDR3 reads TGTGCCAGCAGCTTATCAGGGGGCCGTGGCTACACCTTC. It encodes CASSLSGGRGYTF.

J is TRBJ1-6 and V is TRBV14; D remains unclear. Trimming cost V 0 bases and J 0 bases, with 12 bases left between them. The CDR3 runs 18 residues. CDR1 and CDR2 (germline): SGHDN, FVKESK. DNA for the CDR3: TGTGCCAGCAGCCAAGATTTCGGGAGAAGCTCCTATAATTCACCCCTCCACTTT. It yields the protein CASSQDFGRSSYNSPLHF.

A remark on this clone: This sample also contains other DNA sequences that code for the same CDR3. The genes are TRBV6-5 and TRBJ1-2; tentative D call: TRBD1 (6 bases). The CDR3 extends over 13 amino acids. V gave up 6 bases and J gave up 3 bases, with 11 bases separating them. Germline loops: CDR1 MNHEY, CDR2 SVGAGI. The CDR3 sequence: CASSPDRDYGYTF. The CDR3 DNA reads TGTGCCAGCAGCCCGGACAGAGACTATGGCTACACCTTC.

Here the CDR3 reads CASSENRDLSSGNTIYF. CDR3 bases: TGTGCCAGCAGTGAAAACAGGGACCTAAGCTCTGGAAACACCATATATTTT. This rearrangement joins TRBV9 to TRBJ1-3, with D possibly TRBD1 on 6 matching bases. Germline V gives CDR1 SGDLS, CDR2 YYNGEE. The CDR3 length is 17 residues. Trimming shortened V by 5 bases and J by 0 bases, and 18 bases separated the two germline ends. The whole variable domain, remainder taken from reference TRBV9 and TRBJ1-3, is DSGVTQTPKHLITATGQRVTLRCSPRSGDLSVYWYQQSLDQGLQFLIQYYNGEERAKGNILERFSAQQFPDLHSELNLSSLELGDSALYFCASSENRDLSSGNTIYFGEGSWLTVV.

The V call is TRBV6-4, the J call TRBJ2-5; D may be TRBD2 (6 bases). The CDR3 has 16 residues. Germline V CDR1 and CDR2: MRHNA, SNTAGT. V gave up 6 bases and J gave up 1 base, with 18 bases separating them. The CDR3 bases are TGTGCCAGCAGCCCCAATCACGGGGGAGTCCAAGAGACCCAGTACTTC. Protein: CASSPNHGGVQETQYF.

DNA of the CDR3: TGTGCCAGCACTAGCCAGACCCTTGACGGCTACACCTTC. Amino acids: CASTSQTLDGYTF. The chain is built from TRBV2 and TRBJ1-2, with no clear D. V dropped 7 bases and J dropped 8 bases, with 17 bases sitting between them. Germline V lookup: CDR1 SNHLY, CDR2 FYNNEI. The length of the CDR3 is 13 residues.

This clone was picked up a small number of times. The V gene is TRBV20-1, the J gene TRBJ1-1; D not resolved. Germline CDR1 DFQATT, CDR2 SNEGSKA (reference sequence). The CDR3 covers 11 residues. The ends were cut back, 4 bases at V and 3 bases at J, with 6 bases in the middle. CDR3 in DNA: TGCAGTGCTACTGACTACACTGAAGCTTTCTTT. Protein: CSATDYTEAFF.

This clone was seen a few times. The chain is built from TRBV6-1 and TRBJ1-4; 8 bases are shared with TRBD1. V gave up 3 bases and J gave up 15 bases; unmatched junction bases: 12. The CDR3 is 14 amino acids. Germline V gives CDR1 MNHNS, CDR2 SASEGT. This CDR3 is CASSEGQVVGWVFF. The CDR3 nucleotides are TGTGCCAGCAGTGAGGGACAGGTCGTCGGGTGGGTGTTTTTT.

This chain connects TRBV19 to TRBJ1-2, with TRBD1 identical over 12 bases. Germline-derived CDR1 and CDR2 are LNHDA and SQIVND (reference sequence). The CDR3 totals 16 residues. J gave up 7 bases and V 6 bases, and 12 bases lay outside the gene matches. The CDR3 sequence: CASRQFPGTGGSGYTF. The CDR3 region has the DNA TGTGCCAGTAGACAATTCCCCGGGACAGGGGGCTCTGGCTACACCTTC. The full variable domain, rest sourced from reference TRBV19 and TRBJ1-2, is DGGITQSPKYLFRKEGQNVTLSCEQNLNHDAMYWYRQDPGQGLRLIYYSQIVNDFQKGDIAEGYSVSREKKESFPLTVTSAQKNPTAFYLCASRQFPGTGGSGYTFGSGTRLTVV.

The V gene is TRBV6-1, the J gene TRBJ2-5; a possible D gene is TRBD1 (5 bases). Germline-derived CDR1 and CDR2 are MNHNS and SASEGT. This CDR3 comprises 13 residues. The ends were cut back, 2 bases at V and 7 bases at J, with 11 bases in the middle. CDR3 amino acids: CASSESQQGTQYF. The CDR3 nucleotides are TGTGCCAGCAGTGAAAGCCAGCAGGGGACCCAGTACTTC.

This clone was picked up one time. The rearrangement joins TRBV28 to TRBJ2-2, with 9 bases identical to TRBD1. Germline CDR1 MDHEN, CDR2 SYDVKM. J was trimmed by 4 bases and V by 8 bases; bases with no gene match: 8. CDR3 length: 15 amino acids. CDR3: CASLPGQGFTGELFF. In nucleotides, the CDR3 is TGTGCCAGCCTCCCGGGACAGGGCTTCACCGGGGAGCTGTTTTTT. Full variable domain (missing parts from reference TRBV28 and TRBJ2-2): DVKVTQSSRYLVKRTGEKVFLECVQDMDHENMFWYRQDPGLGLRLIYFSYDVKMKEKGDIPEGYSVSREKKERFSLILESASTNQTSMYLCASLPGQGFTGELFFGEGSRLTVL.

CDR3 amino acids: CASSEARSLEQFF. In DNA form, the CDR3 reads TGTGCCAGCAGTGAAGCGAGGTCCCTGGAGCAGTTCTTC. The V and J genes are TRBV6-1 and TRBJ2-1; D unresolved. The ends were cut back, 0 bases at V and 10 bases at J, with 10 bases in the middle. The CDR3 loop spans 13 amino acids. Per germline, CDR1 MNHNS and CDR2 SASEGT.

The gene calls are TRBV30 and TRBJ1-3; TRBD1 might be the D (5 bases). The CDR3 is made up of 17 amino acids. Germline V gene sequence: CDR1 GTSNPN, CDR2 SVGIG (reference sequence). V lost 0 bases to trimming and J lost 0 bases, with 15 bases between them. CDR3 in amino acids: CAWSVNPWQGSGNTIYF. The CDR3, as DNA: TGTGCCTGGAGTGTAAACCCCTGGCAGGGCTCTGGAAACACCATATATTTT.

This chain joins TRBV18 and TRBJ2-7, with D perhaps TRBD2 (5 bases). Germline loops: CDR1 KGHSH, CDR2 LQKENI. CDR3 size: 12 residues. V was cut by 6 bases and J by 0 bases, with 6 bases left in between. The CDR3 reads CASSGVSYEQYF. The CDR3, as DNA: TGTGCCAGCTCGGGAGTCTCCTACGAGCAGTACTTC.

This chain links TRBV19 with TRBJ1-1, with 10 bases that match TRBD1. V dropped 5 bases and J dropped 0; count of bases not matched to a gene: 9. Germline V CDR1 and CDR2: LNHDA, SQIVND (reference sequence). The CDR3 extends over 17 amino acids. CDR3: CASSPLPGQGMNTEAFF. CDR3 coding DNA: TGTGCCAGTAGTCCGTTACCGGGACAGGGGATGAACACTGAAGCTTTCTTT. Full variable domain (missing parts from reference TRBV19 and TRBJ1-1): DGGITQSPKYLFRKEGQNVTLSCEQNLNHDAMYWYRQDPGQGLRLIYYSQIVNDFQKGDIAEGYSVSREKKESFPLTVTSAQKNPTAFYLCASSPLPGQGMNTEAFFGQGTRLTVV.

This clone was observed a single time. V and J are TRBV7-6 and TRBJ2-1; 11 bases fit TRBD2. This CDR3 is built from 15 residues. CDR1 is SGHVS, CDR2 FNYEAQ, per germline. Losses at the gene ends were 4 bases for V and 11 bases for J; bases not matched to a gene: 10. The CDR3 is CASSSTLAGGFQQFF. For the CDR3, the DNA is TGTGCCAGCAGCTCCACTCTAGCGGGAGGCTTTCAGCAGTTCTTC.

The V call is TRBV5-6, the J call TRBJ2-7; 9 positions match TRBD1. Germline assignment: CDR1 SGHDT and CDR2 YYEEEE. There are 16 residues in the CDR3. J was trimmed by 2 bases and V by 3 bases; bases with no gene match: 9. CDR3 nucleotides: TGTGCCAGCAGCTCAAGGGGGACAGGGTGGACCTACGAGCAGTACTTC. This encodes CASSSRGTGWTYEQYF. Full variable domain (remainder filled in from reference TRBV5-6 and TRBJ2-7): DAGVTQSPTHLIKTRGQQVTLRCSPKSGHDTVSWYQQALGQGPQFIFQYYEEEERQRGNFPDRFSGHQFPNYSSELNVNALLLGDSALYLCASSSRGTGWTYEQYFGPGTRLTVT.

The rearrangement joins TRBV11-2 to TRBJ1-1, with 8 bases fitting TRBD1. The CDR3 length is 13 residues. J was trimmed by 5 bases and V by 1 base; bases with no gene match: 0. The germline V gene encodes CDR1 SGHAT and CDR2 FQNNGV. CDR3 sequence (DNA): TGTGCCAGCAGCTTAGGGACAGGGACTGAAGCTTTCTTT. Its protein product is CASSLGTGTEAFF.

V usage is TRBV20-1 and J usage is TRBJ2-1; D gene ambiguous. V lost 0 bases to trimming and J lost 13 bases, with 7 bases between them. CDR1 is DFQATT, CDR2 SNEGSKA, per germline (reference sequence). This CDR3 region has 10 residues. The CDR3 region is CSARDLPQFF. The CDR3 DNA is TGCAGTGCTAGAGACCTACCCCAGTTCTTC.

CDR3 residues: CASSVAGGDTQYF. The CDR3 DNA reads TGTGCCAGCAGCGTAGCTGGCGGAGATACGCAGTATTTT. The chain employs TRBV9 and TRBJ2-3, with D unresolved. V was trimmed by 0 bases and J by 5 bases, leaving 7 bases between them. CDR1 is SGDLS and CDR2 is YYNGEE in the germline V gene. This CDR3 comprises 13 residues. Using reference TRBV9 and TRBJ2-3 for the parts outside the CDR3, the full variable domain is DSGVTQTPKHLITATGQRVTLRCSPRSGDLSVYWYQQSLDQGLQFLIQYYNGEERAKGNILERFSAQQFPDLHSELNLSSLELGDSALYFCASSVAGGDTQYFGPGTRLTVL.

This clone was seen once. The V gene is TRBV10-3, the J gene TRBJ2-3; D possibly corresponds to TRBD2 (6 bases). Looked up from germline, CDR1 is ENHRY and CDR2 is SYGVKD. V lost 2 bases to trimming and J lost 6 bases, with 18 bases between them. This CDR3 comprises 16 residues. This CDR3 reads CAISEGGVPTRDTQYF. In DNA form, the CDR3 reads TGTGCCATCAGTGAGGGCGGGGTCCCAACAAGGGATACGCAGTATTTT.

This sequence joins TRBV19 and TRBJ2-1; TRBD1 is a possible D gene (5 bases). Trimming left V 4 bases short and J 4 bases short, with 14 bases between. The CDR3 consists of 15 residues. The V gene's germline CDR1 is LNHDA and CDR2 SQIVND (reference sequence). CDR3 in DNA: TGTGCCAGTAGTACCCACCAGGGCCGATACAATGAGCAGTTCTTC. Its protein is CASSTHQGRYNEQFF.

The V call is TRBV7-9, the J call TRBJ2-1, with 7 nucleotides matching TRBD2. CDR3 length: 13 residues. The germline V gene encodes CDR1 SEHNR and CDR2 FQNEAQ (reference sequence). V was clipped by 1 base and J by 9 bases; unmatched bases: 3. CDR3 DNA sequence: TGTGCCAGCAGCTTAGTAGAGCGGGGTGAGCAGTTCTTC. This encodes CASSLVERGEQFF.

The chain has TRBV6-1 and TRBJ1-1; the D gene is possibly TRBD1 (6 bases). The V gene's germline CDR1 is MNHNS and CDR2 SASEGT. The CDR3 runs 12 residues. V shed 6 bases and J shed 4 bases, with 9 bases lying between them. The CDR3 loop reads CASRRGSTEAFF. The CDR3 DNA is TGTGCCAGCAGGAGGGGGAGCACTGAAGCTTTCTTT.

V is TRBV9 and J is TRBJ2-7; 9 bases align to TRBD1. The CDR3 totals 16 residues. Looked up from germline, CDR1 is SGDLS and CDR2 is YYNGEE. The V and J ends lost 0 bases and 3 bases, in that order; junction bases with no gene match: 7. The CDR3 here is CASSVGPTGGLYEQYF. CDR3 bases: TGTGCCAGCAGCGTAGGACCGACAGGGGGACTCTACGAGCAGTACTTC.

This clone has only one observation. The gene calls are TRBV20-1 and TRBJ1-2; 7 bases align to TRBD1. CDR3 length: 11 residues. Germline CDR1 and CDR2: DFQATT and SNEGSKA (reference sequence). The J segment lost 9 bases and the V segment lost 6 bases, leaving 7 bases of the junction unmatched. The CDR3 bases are TGCAGTGCCCGACAGGGTGGGAGCTACACCTTC. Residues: CSARQGGSYTF.

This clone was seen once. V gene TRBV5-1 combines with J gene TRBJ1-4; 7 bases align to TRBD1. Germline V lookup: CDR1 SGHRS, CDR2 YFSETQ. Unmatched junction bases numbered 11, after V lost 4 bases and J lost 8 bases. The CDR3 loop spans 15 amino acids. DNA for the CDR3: TGCGCCAGCAGCACAGGGGAACAAGATTGGGAAAAACTGTTTTTT. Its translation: CASSTGEQDWEKLFF.

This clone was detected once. CDR3 residues: CASSFISSTDTQYF. DNA of the CDR3: TGTGCCAGCAGCTTTATCTCTAGCACAGATACGCAGTATTTT. The chain has TRBV7-3 and TRBJ2-3, with unresolved D. This CDR3 region has 14 residues. The V gene's germline CDR1 is SGHTA and CDR2 FQGTGA. V was cut by 3 bases and J by 0 bases, with 7 bases left in between.